One sample yielded the 30 T cell receptor beta chains listed below, sequenced in a study of shared clonotypes between healthy human individuals. The protocol was immunoSEQ multiplex PCR, while the TCRdb copy is restricted to in-frame clones and leaves out a portion. Of hundreds of thousands of clones listed, 90% to 98% were seen once; the top ten hold 0.32%. Input material: memory CD8+ T cells sorted from blood. The subset was: CD45RO+ cells pooled with CCR7-negative TemRA cells. These receptors were obtained from a man aged 25-45 years in good health.

V and J are TRBV7-2 and TRBJ1-5; possible D gene TRBD1, 6 bases. Trimming pared 1 base from V and 9 bases from J, leaving 13 bases between. The germline V gene has CDR1 SGHTA and CDR2 FQGNSA. The CDR3 runs 14 residues. CDR3 sequence reads: CASSLDTGTRPQHF. CDR3 DNA sequence: TGTGCCAGCAGCTTAGACACAGGGACGAGGCCCCAGCATTTT.

The rearrangement joins TRBV27 to TRBJ1-2, with a possible D match to TRBD1 (5 bases). V lost 5 bases to trimming and J lost 8 bases, with 15 bases between them. This CDR3 has 13 residues. Germline V gives CDR1 MNHEY, CDR2 SMNVEV (reference sequence). The CDR3 nucleotides are TGTGCCAGCAGTGGGGTTCGAGGGGAGGGCTACACCTTC. Translation gives CASSGVRGEGYTF.

Comment on this clone: The same CDR3 can be traced to other DNA sequences in this sample. The chain couples TRBV19 to TRBJ2-7, with a possible D match to TRBD1 (6 bases). Germline values: CDR1 LNHDA, CDR2 SQIVND (reference sequence). The CDR3 spans 13 residues. Trimming took 3 bases from V and 3 from J, leaving 9 bases between them. Here the CDR3 DNA reads TGTGCCAGTAGTATTGCAGGGGACTACGAGCAGTACTTC. Protein sequence: CASSIAGDYEQYF.

The chain combines TRBV28 with TRBJ1-2; D remains unclear. This CDR3 is 12 amino acids long. Trimming left V 6 bases short and J 6 bases short, with 11 bases between. The germline V gene encodes CDR1 MDHEN and CDR2 SYDVKM. CDR3 bases: TGTGCCAGCAGGGGGAGGGAGAATGGCTACACCTTC. Amino acids: CASRGRENGYTF.

This clone appeared once. The chain is built from TRBV28 and TRBJ1-5; TRBD1 agrees at 10 bases. The trim removed 6 bases at V and 7 bases at J, leaving 9 bases unmatched. In germline, CDR1 is MDHEN, CDR2 SYDVKM. This CDR3 region has 15 residues. CDR3 amino acids: CASRPRDRGWQPQHF. The CDR3 DNA sequence: TGTGCCAGCAGGCCTCGGGACAGGGGCTGGCAGCCCCAGCATTTT.

CDR3 sequence reads: CASRTGDRTGNTIYF. The CDR3 coding sequence is TGTGCCAGCAGGACAGGGGACCGGACTGGAAACACCATATATTTT. The V gene is TRBV28, the J gene TRBJ1-3; 8 positions match TRBD1. V lost 6 bases, J lost 2 bases, and 6 bases stayed unmatched. Germline V gives CDR1 MDHEN, CDR2 SYDVKM. The CDR3 loop spans 15 amino acids.

The chain combines TRBV7-2 with TRBJ2-5, with TRBD2 identical over 11 bases. CDR1 and CDR2 from the germline V gene are SGHTA and FQGNSA. The CDR3 has 15 residues. Trimming cost V 6 bases and J 4 bases; bases outside gene matches: 7. CDR3 amino acids: CASSHYTSGRETQYF. CDR3 nucleotide sequence: TGTGCCAGCAGTCATTATACTAGCGGGAGAGAGACCCAGTACTTC.

The genes are TRBV9 and TRBJ2-5; TRBD2 agrees at 13 bases. Germline V gene data show CDR1 as SGDLS and CDR2 as YYNGEE. The CDR3 runs to 17 residues. Germline trimming cut 6 bases from V and 2 bases from J; bases unmatched to any gene: 10. The CDR3 coding sequence is TGTGCCAGCACCTCGGGGCCGGGACTAGCGGGGCAAGAGACCCAGTACTTC. Amino acids: CASTSGPGLAGQETQYF.

The J gene is TRBJ2-7, the V gene TRBV19; D may be TRBD1 (5 bases). V was trimmed by 3 bases and J by 1 base, leaving 7 bases between them. The CDR3 loop spans 13 amino acids. The germline V gene encodes CDR1 LNHDA and CDR2 SQIVND (reference sequence). In DNA form, the CDR3 reads TGTGCCAGTAGTATGTCAGGGTCCTACGAGCAGTACTTC. Amino acids: CASSMSGSYEQYF.

The chain uses TRBV28 and TRBJ1-2; possible D gene TRBD1, 6 bases. The CDR3 consists of 13 residues. The V gene's germline CDR1 is MDHEN and CDR2 SYDVKM. The ends were cut back, 5 bases at V and 0 bases at J, with 7 bases in the middle. This chain's CDR3 is CASSPGANYGYTF. The CDR3 nucleotides are TGTGCCAGCAGTCCAGGGGCTAACTATGGCTACACCTTC.

The chain recombines TRBV5-4 with TRBJ1-2; 7 positions agree with TRBD1. The CDR3 covers 15 residues. V was clipped by 4 bases and J by 4 bases; unmatched bases: 10. Germline lookup yields CDR1 SGHNT and CDR2 YYREEE (reference sequence). CDR3 amino acids: CASSQGGVQGYGYTF. The CDR3 DNA reads TGTGCCAGCAGCCAGGGGGGTGTGCAGGGCTATGGCTACACCTTC.

The chain is built from TRBV5-6 and TRBJ2-3; no firm D call. The CDR3 is made up of 15 amino acids. Per germline, CDR1 SGHDT and CDR2 YYEEEE. Trimming removed 2 bases at V and 4 bases at J, with 14 bases between. CDR3 protein: CASSFLTAHADTQYF. The CDR3 nucleotides are TGTGCCAGCAGCTTTTTAACTGCCCACGCAGATACGCAGTATTTT.

This chain joins TRBV6-1 and TRBJ1-3, with TRBD1 identical over 8 bases. In germline, CDR1 is MNHNS, CDR2 SASEGT. V was clipped by 4 bases and J by 0 bases; unmatched bases: 2. The CDR3 loop spans 15 amino acids. The CDR3 coding sequence is TGTGCCAGCAGTGTTACAGGGGGCTCTGGAAACACCATATATTTT. It specifies CASSVTGGSGNTIYF.

The rearrangement uses TRBV5-1 and TRBJ2-7; 12 nucleotides match TRBD2. V lost 7 bases to trimming and J lost 3 bases; unmatched junction nucleotides: 2. The CDR3 has 13 amino acids. Germline lookup yields CDR1 SGHRS and CDR2 YFSETQ. The DNA of the CDR3 is TGCGCCAGCGGACTAGCGGGGTTCTACGAGCAGTACTTC. Amino acid sequence: CASGLAGFYEQYF.

This chain joins TRBV14 and TRBJ1-3; 10 bases align to TRBD1. V shed 0 bases, J shed 6 bases, and the junction held 8 bases outside the gene matches. The CDR3 consists of 17 residues. Per germline, CDR1 SGHDN and CDR2 FVKESK. In nucleotides, the CDR3 is TGTGCCAGCAGCCAAGAGAGGCTACGACAGGGGGCAAACACCATATATTTT. Protein sequence: CASSQERLRQGANTIYF.

The chain carries TRBV27 and TRBJ1-3; weak D call: TRBD1 (5 bases). V was shortened by 6 bases and J by 3 bases, with 21 bases between the two germline ends. Germline V gene sequence: CDR1 MNHEY, CDR2 SMNVEV (reference sequence). The CDR3 spans 17 residues. The CDR3 loop is CASRPLGGERHGNTIYF. Here the CDR3 DNA reads TGTGCCAGCAGGCCCTTGGGGGGTGAGAGGCATGGAAACACCATATATTTT.

This chain joins TRBV7-2 and TRBJ1-3; D ambiguous. The CDR3 consists of 15 residues. Germline values: CDR1 SGHTA, CDR2 FQGNSA. Trimming shortened V by 6 bases and J by 0 bases, and 12 bases separated the two germline ends. CDR3 loop: CASRDQGSSGNTIYF. CDR3 nucleotide sequence: TGTGCCAGCAGGGATCAAGGTTCCTCTGGAAACACCATATATTTT.

The chain has TRBV5-1 and TRBJ1-1, with a weak D call TRBD1 (6 bases). Germline lookup yields CDR1 SGHRS and CDR2 YFSETQ. The V end was cut by 4 bases, the J end by 2 bases, with 12 bases between. This CDR3 is built from 14 residues. The CDR3 spells CASSPRDTNTEAFF. CDR3 bases: TGCGCCAGCAGCCCCCGGGACACCAACACTGAAGCTTTCTTT.

The V and J genes are TRBV7-9 and TRBJ2-3, with TRBD2 identical over 7 bases. The CDR3 totals 17 residues. Germline V gene sequence: CDR1 SEHNR, CDR2 FQNEAQ (reference sequence). The trim removed 2 bases at V and 4 bases at J, leaving 12 bases unmatched. In DNA, the CDR3 is TGTGCCAGCAGCTTAATCCCCCTAAGCGGGATCGCAGATACGCAGTATTTT. It encodes CASSLIPLSGIADTQYF.

V and J are TRBV18 and TRBJ1-1; D not resolved. V was cut by 4 bases and J by 1 base, with 10 bases left in between. This CDR3 is 14 amino acids long. CDR1 is KGHSH, CDR2 LQKENI, per germline. CDR3 sequence: CASSLLPGNTEAFF. CDR3 sequence (DNA): TGTGCCAGCTCACTCCTCCCAGGGAACACTGAAGCTTTCTTT.

The chain couples TRBV28 to TRBJ2-7; D is perhaps TRBD1 (6 bases). V dropped 7 bases and J dropped 3 bases, with 13 bases sitting between them. This CDR3 has 13 residues. CDR1 and CDR2 from the germline V gene are MDHEN and SYDVKM. CDR3 amino acids: CASTGQRNYEQYF. The CDR3 nucleotides read TGTGCCAGCACCGGACAGCGTAACTACGAGCAGTACTTC. Full variable domain (remainder filled in from reference TRBV28 and TRBJ2-7): DVKVTQSSRYLVKRTGEKVFLECVQDMDHENMFWYRQDPGLGLRLIYFSYDVKMKEKGDIPEGYSVSREKKERFSLILESASTNQTSMYLCASTGQRNYEQYFGPGTRLTVT.

The V call is TRBV5-1, the J call TRBJ2-2; 7 nucleotides align to TRBD1. The ends lost 5 bases at V and 2 bases at J; junction bases unmatched: 9. The CDR3 covers 16 residues. CDR1 is SGHRS, CDR2 YFSETQ, per germline. CDR3 protein: CASSDYRGPNTGELFF. The DNA for the CDR3 is TGCGCCAGCAGTGATTACAGGGGACCCAACACCGGGGAGCTGTTTTTT.

The chain uses TRBV9 and TRBJ1-2; a weak D match, TRBD1 (6 bases). CDR1 is SGDLS, CDR2 YYNGEE, per germline. The CDR3 is 15 residues long. Trimming removed 5 bases from V and 4 bases from J, with 18 bases in between. The CDR3 DNA follows: TGTGCCAGCAGTGCATCCCACAGGGAGGGCTATGGCTACACCTTC. Translation gives CASSASHREGYGYTF.

The V and J genes are TRBV19 and TRBJ2-5, with a tentative D call TRBD2 (6 bases). This CDR3 comprises 14 residues. Germline CDR1 LNHDA, CDR2 SQIVND (reference sequence). V was shortened by 4 bases and J by 7 bases, with 16 bases between the two germline ends. The CDR3 DNA sequence: TGTGCCAGTAGTACTGCTCCTAGCGTGGGGACCCAGTACTTC. Protein product: CASSTAPSVGTQYF.

The chain combines TRBV5-1 with TRBJ2-7; TRBD1 matches 8 bases. Germline CDR1 and CDR2: SGHRS and YFSETQ. The V segment lost 2 bases and the J segment 5 bases; nucleotides outside the gene matches: 6. The CDR3 covers 14 residues. CDR3 region: CASSFSGGIDEQYF. CDR3 nucleotide sequence: TGCGCCAGCAGCTTCTCAGGGGGCATCGACGAGCAGTACTTC.

The V call is TRBV18, the J call TRBJ2-7, with D possibly matching TRBD2 (6 bases). V was pared by 3 bases and J by 7 bases, with 10 bases between. Germline CDR1 KGHSH, CDR2 LQKENI. The CDR3 totals 12 residues. The CDR3 sequence is CASSPRGREQYF. The CDR3 region has the DNA TGTGCCAGCTCACCTCGGGGGAGGGAGCAGTACTTC.

The chain has TRBV11-1 and TRBJ2-3; D might be TRBD1 or TRBD2, each matching 5 bases. The CDR3 runs 16 residues. The V end lost 7 bases, the J end lost 1 base, and 18 bases lay between the germline ends. Germline V gene sequence: CDR1 SGHAT, CDR2 FQDESV (reference sequence). In DNA form, the CDR3 reads TGTGCCAGCACTCCGATGGGGCAGGGAGGCACAGATACGCAGTATTTT. Translated, it gives CASTPMGQGGTDTQYF.

J is TRBJ1-6 and V is TRBV30; D not certain. The CDR3 contains 15 residues. Trimming pared 2 bases from V and 5 bases from J, leaving 13 bases between. Per the germline V gene, CDR1 is GTSNPN and CDR2 is SVGIG (reference sequence). CDR3 loop: CAWSSAGKNNSPLHF. The CDR3 DNA reads as TGTGCCTGGAGTTCGGCGGGGAAGAATAATTCACCCCTCCACTTT.

This rearrangement joins TRBV19 to TRBJ1-2; D perhaps matches TRBD1 (5 bases). Deletions cut 5 bases from V and 1 base from J, with 23 bases between. CDR3 length: 18 amino acids. CDR1 is LNHDA and CDR2 is SQIVND in the germline V gene (reference sequence). The CDR3 here is CASSANPTREGINYGYTF. CDR3 DNA sequence: TGTGCCAGTAGTGCTAACCCGACGAGGGAGGGGATTAACTATGGCTACACCTTC.

CDR3: CRTERGTEAFF. The DNA of the CDR3 is TGCAGGACCGAGAGGGGCACTGAAGCTTTCTTT. V and J are TRBV20-1 and TRBJ1-1; D possibly corresponds to TRBD1 (5 bases). The germline CDR1 and CDR2 sequences are DFQATT and SNEGSKA (reference sequence). This CDR3 comprises 11 residues.